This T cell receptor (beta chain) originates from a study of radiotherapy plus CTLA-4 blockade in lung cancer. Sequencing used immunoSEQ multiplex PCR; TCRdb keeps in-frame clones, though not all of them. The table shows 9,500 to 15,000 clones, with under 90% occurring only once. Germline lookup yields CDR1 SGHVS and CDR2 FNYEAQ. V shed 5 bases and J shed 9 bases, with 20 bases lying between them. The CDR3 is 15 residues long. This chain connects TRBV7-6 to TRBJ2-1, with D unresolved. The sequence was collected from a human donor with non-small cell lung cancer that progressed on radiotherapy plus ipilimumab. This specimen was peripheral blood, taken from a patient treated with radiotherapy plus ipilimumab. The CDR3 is CASSLGGGSKGEQFF. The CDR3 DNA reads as TGTGCCAGCAGCCTAGGTGGCGGAAGCAAAGGTGAGCAGTTCTTC. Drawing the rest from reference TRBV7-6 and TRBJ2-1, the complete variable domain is GAGVSQSPRYKVTKRGQDVALRCDPISGHVSLYWYRQALGQGPEFLTYFNYEAQQDKSGLPNDRFSAERPEGSISTLTIQRTEQRDSAMYRCASSLGGGSKGEQFFGPGTRLTVL.